These T cell receptor beta chains were read from a single sample in a study of blood T cell repertoires in COVID-19. TCRdb keeps only in-frame clones here, not all; method: immunoSEQ multiplex PCR. The sample contains over 100,000 clones, around 90% of which appear only once. Specimen: peripheral blood. Receptors were obtained from a man younger than 30 with acute or convalescent COVID-19. CDR3s include the opening cysteine and the closing phenylalanine or tryptophan. Each record gives: J gene, V gene, CDR3 protein.

>TRBJ1-6|TRBV6-4
CASSDRDRGKPYNSPLHF
>TRBJ2-7|TRBV6-5
CASSLFSTGYEQYF
>TRBJ1-6|TRBV7-2
CASSLDIFRVGGYNSPLHF
>TRBJ2-2|TRBV5-1
CASSQNSGATGELFF
>TRBJ2-2|TRBV13
CASSLLPGLAGGGTGELFF
>TRBJ2-3|TRBV11-3
CASSKGTSGGIDTQYF
>TRBJ1-4|TRBV5-1
CASSPKEGIAEKLFF
>TRBJ1-2|TRBV5-6
CASSLGEGVYGYTF
>TRBJ2-1|TRBV6-5
CASRSGGSYNEQFF
>TRBJ2-1|TRBV29-1
CSVVLAGVGYNEQFF
>TRBJ2-7|TRBV5-6
CASRGAIPYEQYF
>TRBJ2-7|TRBV18
CASRRDIVGEQYF
>TRBJ1-1|TRBV19
CASSIDLGSEAFF
>TRBJ2-1|TRBV11-2
CASSDGTSIIDEQFF
>TRBJ1-2|TRBV9
CASSVGGGLYGYTF
>TRBJ2-3|TRBV10-3
CATRTSGESTDTQYF
>TRBJ2-1|TRBV29-1
CSVIAGGLSNEQFF
>TRBJ2-2|TRBV19
CASLGTGGYGELFF
>TRBJ1-3|TRBV9
CASSGRGESGNTIYF
>TRBJ1-3|TRBV25-1
CASTGTVGNTIYF
>TRBJ2-7|TRBV6-5
CASSKPREQYF
>TRBJ2-7|TRBV30
CAWSIRGEQYF
>TRBJ2-3|TRBV30
CAWSSGGWADTQYF
>TRBJ1-2|TRBV5-3
CARSLVGDRADSYGYTF
>TRBJ2-2|TRBV30
CAWSVGTSVTGELFF
>TRBJ1-6|TRBV7-9
CASSSRDVNSPLHF
>TRBJ1-3|TRBV18
CASSPLQGAGNTIYF
>TRBJ2-5|TRBV19
CASSIAARQETQYF
>TRBJ2-7|TRBV3-1/TRBV3-2
CASSQALAGGDEQYF
>TRBJ2-7|TRBV18
CASSPPPQAEQYF
>TRBJ2-3|TRBV5-6
CASSPQGTDTQYF
>TRBJ2-2|TRBV15
CATSTSLPWVAGAQAGELFF
>TRBJ1-2|TRBV28
CASSLRGQGQHGYTF
>TRBJ1-1|TRBV5-1
CASSLGPAGLGITEAFF
>TRBJ1-2|TRBV29-1
CSVETGTGKSSTF
>TRBJ2-5|TRBV18
CASSPLDGQETQYF
>TRBJ2-5|TRBV5-1
CASSLGTVLYQETQYF
>TRBJ2-7|TRBV29-1
CSVVGQGNYEQYF
>TRBJ1-2|TRBV7-9
CASSLDDRTGYTF
>TRBJ1-1|TRBV24-1
CATSDSRGPGEAFF
>TRBJ1-5|TRBV3-1/TRBV3-2
CASSPLQGLQPQHF
>TRBJ2-5|TRBV4-2
CASSQPAAGRQETQYF
>TRBJ2-5|TRBV10-1
CASARNGQETQYF
>TRBJ2-1|TRBV6-5
CASSFSGSSYNEQFF
>TRBJ2-4|TRBV3-1/TRBV3-2
CASSLRTGAKNIQYF
>TRBJ2-3|TRBV5-5
CASSRLAGGPTDTQYF
>TRBJ1-2|TRBV9
CASSDGTTYGYTF
>TRBJ1-2|TRBV20-1
CSARVGDGYTF
>TRBJ1-5|TRBV19
CASSIAQGVGQPQHF
>TRBJ1-1|TRBV9
CASSPTGEAEAFF
>TRBJ1-2|TRBV27
CASKSINYGYTF
>TRBJ1-1|TRBV18
CASSPDRVSTEAFF
>TRBJ2-1|TRBV24-1
CATRKTGTGYFF
>TRBJ2-1|TRBV5-6
CASSSSEGGLWQFF
>TRBJ1-2|TRBV28
CASSLGTANYGYTF